Below are 31 T cell receptor beta chains sequenced from a single sample in a study of Ad26.COV2.S vaccination and SARS-CoV-2 variants. Treatment meaning: roughly 19 received Ad26.COV2.S at low or high dose, single or two shots; 5 received placebo; per-sample allocation not given. Sampling was performed 63 days after the first vaccine or placebo injection. The protocol was immunoSEQ multiplex PCR, while the TCRdb copy is restricted to in-frame clones and leaves out a portion. The sample holds about 320,000 clones; around 83% are singletons and the top ten take 1.9%. Sequencing was performed on peripheral blood, taken in a trial of Ad26.COV2.S vaccine versus placebo. These receptors were taken from a person aged 18-65 years who received the Ad26.COV2.S COVID-19 vaccine or a placebo.

V and J are TRBV20-1 and TRBJ1-3; TRBD1 agrees at 9 bases. V shed 3 bases and J 4 bases; nucleotides not matched to a gene: 4. The germline gives CDR1 DFQATT, CDR2 SNEGSKA (reference sequence). CDR3 length equals 14 residues. DNA of the CDR3: TGCAGTGCTAGTCGAGGGACAGGGGGAAACACCATATATTTT. It encodes CSASRGTGGNTIYF.

To note about this clone: The sample holds other DNA sequences that translate to the same CDR3. The chain has TRBV29-1 and TRBJ2-7, with a tentative D call TRBD2 (5 bases). Trimming left V 4 bases short and J 0 bases short, with 7 bases between. The germline V gene encodes CDR1 SQVTM and CDR2 ANQGSEA. This CDR3 is 12 amino acids long. For the CDR3, the DNA is TGCAGCGTTGTCGGGGACTCCTACGAGCAGTACTTC. This codes for CSVVGDSYEQYF.

DNA for the CDR3: TGTGCCAGCAGCTTAGCTGGCTCGGGCACCGGGGAGCTGTTTTTT. It is translated as CASSLAGSGTGELFF. The chain uses TRBV11-1 and TRBJ2-2; D call uncertain. V dropped 0 bases and J dropped 4 bases, with 9 bases sitting between them. CDR1 is SGHAT and CDR2 is FQDESV in the germline V gene (reference sequence). This CDR3 comprises 15 residues.

The gene calls are TRBV30 and TRBJ1-6, with D maybe TRBD1 (5 bases). Germline loops: CDR1 GTSNPN, CDR2 SVGIG (reference sequence). Between the trimmed V and J ends, which lost 1 base and 7 bases, there was a span of 8 bases. There are 13 residues in the CDR3. CDR3 sequence: CAWSEQENSPLHF. CDR3 DNA sequence: TGTGCCTGGAGTGAACAGGAGAATTCACCCCTCCACTTT.

This chain joins TRBV6-5 and TRBJ2-1; D is uncertain. There are 16 residues in the CDR3. V gave up 2 bases and J gave up 0 bases, with 11 bases separating them. Per germline, CDR1 MNHEY and CDR2 SVGAGI. CDR3 in amino acids: CASSYGRSSSYNEQFF. In DNA, the CDR3 is TGTGCCAGCAGTTACGGCAGGTCGAGCTCCTACAATGAGCAGTTCTTC.

The chain uses TRBV4-1 and TRBJ1-2, with D unclear. The CDR3 runs 13 residues. V dropped 3 bases and J dropped 7 bases, with 12 bases sitting between them. Per germline, CDR1 MGHRA and CDR2 YSYEKL. DNA of the CDR3: TGCGCCAGCAGCCAGGCCAACATCCGTGGCTACACCTTC. This encodes CASSQANIRGYTF.

The chain has TRBV5-4 and TRBJ2-7; D unresolved. Germline assignment: CDR1 SGHNT and CDR2 YYREEE (reference sequence). V dropped 0 bases and J dropped 2 bases, with 6 bases sitting between them. This CDR3 comprises 13 residues. The CDR3 sequence is CASSLEATYEQYF. The DNA for the CDR3 is TGTGCCAGCAGCTTGGAGGCCACCTACGAGCAGTACTTC.

The chain recombines TRBV3-1 (or the pseudogene TRBV3-2) with TRBJ1-5; 7 bases match TRBD1. Germline V lookup: CDR1 LGHDT, CDR2 YNNKEL (reference sequence). V lost 4 bases and J lost 4; bases outside the gene matches: 4. This CDR3 is 14 amino acids long. The CDR3 DNA sequence: TGTGCCAGCAGCCCAGGGACAGTAAATCAGCCCCAGCATTTT. This encodes CASSPGTVNQPQHF.

The genes are TRBV19 and TRBJ2-2; D remains unclear. Germline V gives CDR1 LNHDA, CDR2 SQIVND (reference sequence). CDR3 length: 15 amino acids. V was pared by 9 bases and J by 1 base, with 15 bases between. The CDR3 loop is CASSQDSRNTGELFF. The CDR3 DNA follows: TGTGCCAGCAGTCAAGACTCTAGGAACACCGGGGAGCTGTTTTTT.

V gene TRBV9 combines with J gene TRBJ2-7; the D is unclear. The CDR3 consists of 15 residues. Germline V gene lookup returns CDR1 SGDLS and CDR2 YYNGEE. The ends were cut back, 0 bases at V and 3 bases at J, with 13 bases in the middle. The CDR3 region has the DNA TGTGCCAGCAGCGTAGACGGGTACAAGAACTACGAGCAGTACTTC. Translation gives CASSVDGYKNYEQYF.

The chain recombines TRBV4-2 with TRBJ1-5; a possible D gene is TRBD1 (6 bases). From germline, CDR1 is LGHNA and CDR2 YNFKEQ. Trimming left V 3 bases short and J 7 bases short, with 10 bases between. The CDR3 totals 13 residues. The CDR3 bases are TGTGCCAGCAGCCAGGCAGGGGACCAGCCCCAGCATTTT. Protein sequence: CASSQAGDQPQHF.

This chain uses TRBV18 with TRBJ1-5, with 10 bases that match TRBD1. Germline-derived CDR1 and CDR2 are KGHSH and LQKENI. CDR3 length: 15 amino acids. Germline trimming cut 3 bases from V and 7 bases from J; bases unmatched to any gene: 6. CDR3 protein: CASSPATGGEQPQHF. In DNA, the CDR3 is TGTGCCAGCTCACCCGCGACAGGGGGCGAACAGCCCCAGCATTTT.

This rearrangement joins TRBV12-5 to TRBJ1-2, with 7 bases lining up with TRBD1. J gave up 8 bases and V 6 bases, and 15 bases lay outside the gene matches. The CDR3 runs 15 residues. The germline gives CDR1 LGHNT, CDR2 FRNRAP. The DNA of the CDR3 is TGTGCTAGTGGATCGACAGGGAGGAAATTGTACGGCTACACCTTC. Translating gives CASGSTGRKLYGYTF.

The gene calls are TRBV7-6 and TRBJ2-3, with 9 bases fitting TRBD1. Germline-derived CDR1 and CDR2 are SGHVS and FNYEAQ. The V gene end was trimmed by 5 bases and the J gene end by 1 base; junction bases not matched to a gene: 7. The CDR3 is 16 residues long. The CDR3 region is CASSPGQGIRTDTQYF. The CDR3 DNA reads as TGTGCCAGCAGCCCAGGACAGGGGATCCGCACAGATACGCAGTATTTT.

The J gene is TRBJ2-2, the V gene TRBV5-1; D gene uncertain. In germline, CDR1 is SGHRS, CDR2 YFSETQ. V lost 5 bases, J lost 1 base, and 6 bases lay in between. This CDR3 spans 13 amino acids. Written as DNA, the CDR3 is TGCGCCAGCAGGGCCGGGAACACCGGGGAGCTGTTTTTT. Residues: CASRAGNTGELFF.

The rearrangement links TRBV25-1 to TRBJ2-1, with 12 bases matching TRBD2. There are 15 residues in the CDR3. V trimming: 7 bases; J trimming: 9 bases; junction bases outside the gene matches: 10. CDR1 and CDR2 from the germline V gene are MGHDK and SYGVNS. The CDR3 DNA reads TGTGCCAGCACCTCTAGCGGGGGGGCCGGGCGTGAGCAGTTCTTC. Protein product: CASTSSGGAGREQFF. Drawing the rest from reference TRBV25-1 and TRBJ2-1, the complete variable domain is EADIYQTPRYLVIGTGKKITLECSQTMGHDKMYWYQQDPGMELHLIHYSYGVNSTEKGDLSSESTVSRIRTEHFPLTLESARPSHTSQYLCASTSSGGAGREQFFGPGTRLTVL.

This clone was counted between two and nine times. V is TRBV9 and J is TRBJ2-2; either TRBD1 or TRBD2 may fit D (6 bases each). Germline-derived CDR1 and CDR2 are SGDLS and YYNGEE. The CDR3 is 20 amino acids. Trimming removed 0 bases from V and 4 bases from J, with 25 bases in between. In DNA form, the CDR3 reads TGTGCCAGCAGCGTAGGCCCTCTTGCGGGACACAAGACTTTCACCGGGGAGCTGTTTTTT. Protein sequence: CASSVGPLAGHKTFTGELFF. Based on the CDR3 plus reference TRBV9 and TRBJ2-2, the full variable domain is DSGVTQTPKHLITATGQRVTLRCSPRSGDLSVYWYQQSLDQGLQFLIQYYNGEERAKGNILERFSAQQFPDLHSELNLSSLELGDSALYFCASSVGPLAGHKTFTGELFFGEGSRLTVL.

This rearrangement joins TRBV4-2 to TRBJ1-2, with D perhaps matching TRBD1 (6 bases). V was clipped by 1 base and J by 3 bases, with 12 bases between them. From germline, CDR1 is LGHNA and CDR2 YNFKEQ. The CDR3 spans 15 residues. This CDR3 reads CASSQVSKGDYGYTF. The DNA of the CDR3 is TGTGCCAGCAGCCAAGTGAGTAAGGGGGACTATGGCTACACCTTC.

This clone has a handful of counts. The chain employs TRBV19 and TRBJ1-2; D may be TRBD1 (6 bases). V gave up 2 bases and J gave up 5 bases, with 15 bases separating them. CDR3 length equals 15 residues. Germline V gene sequence: CDR1 LNHDA, CDR2 SQIVND (reference sequence). CDR3 amino acids: CASSITPPTGYGYTF. The DNA for the CDR3 is TGTGCCAGTAGTATAACCCCGCCCACAGGGTATGGCTACACCTTC.

CDR3 sequence (DNA): TGCGCCAGCAGAGGAGGGGGCCGGAACACCGGGGAGCTGTTTTTT. Protein sequence: CASRGGGRNTGELFF. The chain combines TRBV5-1 with TRBJ2-2; TRBD1 might be the D (7 bases). In germline, CDR1 is SGHRS, CDR2 YFSETQ. CDR3 size: 15 residues. V lost 5 bases and J 1 base, leaving 12 bases between the germline ends.

The CDR3 sequence: CASSLAGSVNTGELFF. The CDR3 bases are TGTGCCAGCAGCTTGGCAGGGTCCGTGAACACCGGGGAGCTGTTTTTT. V and J are TRBV5-5 and TRBJ2-2; the D gene is possibly TRBD1 (5 bases). The ends were cut back, 0 bases at V and 1 base at J, with 10 bases in the middle. Per the germline V gene, CDR1 is SGHKS and CDR2 is YYEKEE (reference sequence). This CDR3 contains 16 residues.

The chain couples TRBV4-1 to TRBJ1-2; TRBD1 is a possible D gene (6 bases). The CDR3 covers 16 residues. Germline-derived CDR1 and CDR2 are MGHRA and YSYEKL. Trimming pared 0 bases from V and 2 bases from J, leaving 13 bases between. CDR3 region: CASSQDGNRVNYGYTF. The CDR3 nucleotides read TGCGCCAGCAGCCAAGATGGGAACAGGGTCAACTATGGCTACACCTTC.

The V and J genes are TRBV9 and TRBJ1-4; no clear D. CDR3 length equals 16 residues. V was pared by 4 bases and J by 3 bases, with 16 bases between. CDR1 SGDLS and CDR2 YYNGEE come from the germline V gene. CDR3 region: CASSPAPGPPNEKLFF. For the CDR3, the DNA is TGTGCCAGCAGCCCCGCCCCCGGGCCACCTAATGAAAAACTGTTTTTT.

The CDR3 bases are TGTGCCAGCAGCTCGGGACCTGGCTACACCTTC. It yields the protein CASSSGPGYTF. The rearrangement uses TRBV7-9 and TRBJ1-2, with TRBD1 as a possible D gene (5 bases). V was trimmed by 4 bases and J by 7 bases, leaving 7 bases between them. CDR3 length equals 11 residues. CDR1 is SEHNR, CDR2 FQNEAQ, per germline (reference sequence).

The genes are TRBV6-6 and TRBJ2-7; unclear D gene. Trimming took off 2 bases at V and 2 bases at J, with 4 bases between the two ends. The CDR3 is 12 residues long. Germline V gives CDR1 MNHNY, CDR2 SVGAGI (reference sequence). The CDR3 loop is CASSYETYEQYF. For the CDR3, the DNA is TGTGCCAGCAGTTACGAAACCTACGAGCAGTACTTC.

The chain links TRBV2 to TRBJ2-3, with D maybe TRBD1 (6 bases). V was shortened by 5 bases and J by 3 bases, with 18 bases between the two germline ends. This CDR3 is 16 amino acids long. Germline V gene data show CDR1 as SNHLY and CDR2 as FYNNEI. The CDR3 region is CASSPHTGSATDTQYF. The CDR3 DNA reads TGTGCCAGCAGTCCCCACACAGGGTCGGCTACAGATACGCAGTATTTT. The variable domain in full, with the rest retrieved from reference TRBV2 and TRBJ2-3, is EPEVTQTPSHQVTQMGQEVILRCVPISNHLYFYWYRQILGQKVEFLVSFYNNEISEKSEIFDDQFSVERPDGSNFTLKIRSTKLEDSAMYFCASSPHTGSATDTQYFGPGTRLTVL.

This chain uses TRBV2 with TRBJ2-2, with 12 bases identical to TRBD1. The CDR3 is 15 amino acids. The germline V gene has CDR1 SNHLY and CDR2 FYNNEI. V trimming: 8 bases; J trimming: 7 bases; junction bases outside the gene matches: 8. This CDR3 reads CASGGQGARGGELFF. The CDR3 bases are TGTGCCAGCGGGGGACAGGGGGCGCGAGGCGGGGAGCTGTTTTTT.

V and J are TRBV2 and TRBJ1-6, with 8 bases aligning to TRBD1. From germline, CDR1 is SNHLY and CDR2 FYNNEI. The V and J ends lost 10 bases and 9 bases, in that order; junction bases with no gene match: 17. The CDR3 is made up of 16 amino acids. The CDR3 DNA follows: TGTGCCATTGGACAGGGCCATCGGGGATCAGGTTCACCCCTCCACTTT. Translation gives CAIGQGHRGSGSPLHF.

The rearrangement joins TRBV9 to TRBJ1-1; 12 nucleotides agree with TRBD1. V lost 4 bases, J lost 3 bases, and 10 bases stayed unmatched. This CDR3 spans 17 amino acids. Germline loops: CDR1 SGDLS, CDR2 YYNGEE. As DNA, the CDR3 is TGTGCCAGCAGCATGAAGGGACAGGGGGCGAAGGACACTGAAGCTTTCTTT. Protein product: CASSMKGQGAKDTEAFF.

The chain carries TRBV6-5 and TRBJ2-5; D might be TRBD1 (8 bases). This CDR3 contains 16 residues. The germline gives CDR1 MNHEY, CDR2 SVGAGI. Trimming stripped 4 bases from V and 4 bases from J, with 19 bases between. CDR3 loop: CASSSRTGRGRETQYF. In DNA, the CDR3 is TGTGCCAGCAGTTCAAGGACAGGGAGGGGCAGAGAGACCCAGTACTTC.

The rearrangement uses TRBV29-1 and TRBJ1-1; D is possibly TRBD1 (6 bases). The CDR3 covers 13 residues. The V end was cut by 7 bases, the J end by 4 bases, with 16 bases between. Germline V gives CDR1 SQVTM, CDR2 ANQGSEA. CDR3 coding DNA: TGCAGCGCCACCCGGGGGGGCGCCACTGAAGCTTTCTTT. Translated, it gives CSATRGGATEAFF.